This TCR beta chain was found in a study of blood T cell repertoires in COVID-19. As for the study in general: The United States, Italy and Spain were the sources of the acute and convalescent COVID-19 samples.

Participant ages covered about 18 to 95 years across about 22 US areas. What the recovered Cohort 3 donors had was two negative PCRs, clearance, or symptom resolution. Original processing methods: Counts of nucleated cells, estimated from reference gene primer amplification, were obtained. The assay was immunoSEQ multiplex PCR, and TCRdb's table has in-frame clones only and misses some. The DNA was the basis for D and trimming; V, J and clone size are from that table. Here the sample spans a few hundred thousand clones, 80% to 90% being singletons. From germline, CDR1 is SNHLY and CDR2 FYNNEI. Trimming left V 6 bases short and J 6 bases short, with 12 bases between. The CDR3 consists of 12 residues.

The rearrangement joins TRBV2 to TRBJ2-7; possibly TRBD2 for D (5 bases). This receptor was taken from a woman aged 18-29 years who had recovered from COVID-19. Sequenced sample: PBMCs or T cells enriched from blood (not recorded which). DNA for the CDR3: TGTGCCAGCAGGGATACGGCGGGCGAGCAGTACTTC. This translates into CASRDTAGEQYF.